This section outlines one T cell receptor beta chain sequence together with its context. Its antigen is not identified. Trimming cost V 8 bases and J 1 base; bases outside gene matches: 0. This CDR3 has 12 residues. CDR1 is LNHDA and CDR2 is SQIVND in the germline V gene (reference sequence). This sample is part of a study of vaccination effects on CD4 cells after COVID-19. The overall study: It was a median of 72 days after the second dose that post-vaccine samples were obtained.

Using immunoSEQ multiplex PCR, the repertoire was profiled, and TCRdb retains in-frame clones only, with some absent. The sample consists of 25,000 to 30,000 clones, about 74% of them appearing once. The study, taken as a whole, reports: Nearly all vaccine-induced clones in healthy recipients recognized only SARS-CoV-2. Marked clonal contraction was seen late after vaccination (in both infection- and vaccine-induced clones).

Pools of viral peptides were used by the ViraFEST assay to expand antigen-specific CD4+ T cells ahead of sequencing. The authors isolated CD4+ T cells after ten to eleven days of culture. Participants completed two doses of the BNT162b2 or mRNA-1273 vaccine. Among the vaccine recipients, none had a prior SARS-CoV-2 infection, and nucleocapsid antibodies were negative. The rearrangement joins TRBV19 to TRBJ2-3, with TRBD2 matching 7 bases. The material was CD4+ T cells from PBMCs cultured with HCoV-OC43 spike peptides, obtained after COVID-19 vaccination. Subset of the sample: HCoV-OC43 spike overlapping peptide pool stimulation. The TCR comes from a human donor who received a COVID-19 vaccine. The CDR3 region has the DNA TGTGCCAGTGGGGGGGGCACAGATACGCAGTATTTT. Encoded protein: CASGGGTDTQYF.